The 18 T cell receptor beta chains presented below share a single source sample, sequenced in a study of CD8 T cells in ankylosing spondylitis. TCRdb re-analysed the 5' RACE reads in MiXCR, keeping a single row per CDR3 protein. Altogether approximately 250,000 distinct CDR3 sequences are present, about 24% being singletons, with the ten largest covering more than 0.6%. Material: blood, either unsorted or a sorted T cell fraction (not recorded which). All receptors derive from a male donor with ankylosing spondylitis or in good health (not recorded which).

The gene calls are TRBV7-2 and TRBJ2-1; D is undetermined. With 2 bases removed from V and 10 bases from J, the gap between germline ends came to 6 bases. The CDR3 runs to 11 residues. CDR1 and CDR2 (germline): SGHTA, FQGNSA. The CDR3 DNA reads TGTGCCAGCAGCTTATTGTCCGAGCAGTTCTTC. Its protein is CASSLLSEQFF.

The chain has TRBV20-1 and TRBJ2-5, with 9 positions matching TRBD1. The germline V gene has CDR1 DFQATT and CDR2 SNEGSKA (reference sequence). After removal of 3 bases from V and 5 bases from J, the junction contained 7 bases not matched to a gene. This CDR3 comprises 14 residues. CDR3 DNA: TGCAGTGCTAGGTTGACAGGGGGTGTTGAGACCCAGTACTTC. This gives the protein CSARLTGGVETQYF.

There are a few counts of this clonotype. The chain carries TRBV6-5 and TRBJ2-7; D possibly matches TRBD1 or TRBD2 (5 bases each). Germline assignment: CDR1 MNHEY and CDR2 SVGAGI. V was pared by 1 base and J by 4 bases, with 11 bases between. This CDR3 has 14 residues. The CDR3: CASSYYGDAYEQYF. CDR3 nucleotides: TGTGCCAGCAGTTACTACGGGGACGCTTACGAGCAGTACTTC.

The rearrangement uses TRBV20-1 and TRBJ1-1, with D hard to call. V was clipped by 3 bases and J by 2 bases, with 13 bases between them. The germline gives CDR1 DFQATT, CDR2 SNEGSKA (reference sequence). This CDR3 contains 14 residues. CDR3 DNA: TGCAGTGCTAGTAGAGCCTCATCCAACACTGAAGCTTTCTTT. Protein sequence: CSASRASSNTEAFF.

This chain uses TRBV29-1 with TRBJ2-4; unclear D gene. The CDR3 runs 13 residues. Germline V lookup: CDR1 SQVTM, CDR2 ANQGSEA. Trimming cost V 4 bases and J 8 bases, with 15 bases left between them. The CDR3 here is CSVGGRAADIQYF. For the CDR3, the DNA is TGCAGCGTTGGCGGACGGGCTGCAGACATTCAGTACTTC.

Of note for this clonotype: A much larger clone differs from this one at a single base, so this may be a read error. This chain connects TRBV20-1 to TRBJ2-3, with 8 bases lining up with TRBD1. The V gene's germline CDR1 is DFQATT and CDR2 SNEGSKA (reference sequence). CDR3 length equals 14 residues. The CDR3 DNA reads as TGCTGTGCTAGAGGGGACAGGAGCACAGATACGCAGTATTTT. Its translation: CCARGDRSTDTQYF.

The table lists this clonotype with a few counts. This chain connects TRBV2 to TRBJ2-7; no clear D. CDR1 and CDR2 from the germline V gene are SNHLY and FYNNEI. The CDR3 has 15 amino acids. V lost 0 bases and J lost 3, with 12 bases in between. In DNA, the CDR3 is TGTGCCAGCAGTGAAGCGCTTCAGGTCCTCTACGAGCAGTACTTC. This translates into CASSEALQVLYEQYF.

The rearrangement uses TRBV5-6 and TRBJ2-5; D remains unclear. The CDR3 consists of 14 residues. CDR1 is SGHDT and CDR2 is YYEEEE in the germline V gene. Trimming pared 2 bases from V and 3 bases from J, leaving 11 bases between. The CDR3 region is CASSFITNKETQYF. CDR3 DNA sequence: TGTGCCAGCAGCTTTATTACAAACAAAGAGACCCAGTACTTC.

In its sample, this clonotype was seen a few times. V and J are TRBV20-1 and TRBJ1-1; no clear D. With 6 bases removed from V and 1 base from J, the gap between germline ends came to 9 bases. The CDR3 extends over 12 amino acids. Germline loops: CDR1 DFQATT, CDR2 SNEGSKA (reference sequence). In DNA, the CDR3 is TGCAGTGCGCCCAGACAGAACACTGAAGCTTTCTTT. It specifies CSAPRQNTEAFF.

The chain carries TRBV3-1 and TRBJ1-1, with TRBD1 as a possible D gene (5 bases). The CDR3 extends over 12 amino acids. Germline CDR1 LGHDT, CDR2 YNNKEL (reference sequence). The V gene lost 0 bases and the J gene lost 8 bases, with 7 bases spanning the gap. The CDR3: CASSQDDREAFF. CDR3 nucleotides: TGTGCCAGCAGCCAAGATGACAGAGAAGCTTTCTTT.

The rearrangement joins TRBV7-9 to TRBJ2-3; 8 nucleotides match TRBD2. The CDR3 sequence is 14 residues long. CDR1 is SEHNR, CDR2 FQNEAQ, per germline (reference sequence). V lost 5 bases and J lost 9; bases outside the gene matches: 10. CDR3 bases: TGTGCCAGCAGCCCCCGGGTGACTAGCGTCACGCAGTATTTT. The encoded protein is CASSPRVTSVTQYF.

This clonotype was detected only a few times. The chain carries TRBV27 and TRBJ2-5; 10 bases line up with TRBD1. This CDR3 comprises 16 residues. Germline assignment: CDR1 MNHEY and CDR2 SMNVEV (reference sequence). Trimming removed 5 bases from V and 6 bases from J; junction bases left unmatched: 12. The CDR3 reads CASSPGQGVGVKTQYF. The CDR3 DNA sequence: TGTGCCAGCAGTCCAGGACAGGGGGTGGGCGTGAAGACCCAGTACTTC.

The chain links TRBV6-1 to TRBJ1-5, with TRBD1 matching 8 bases. The germline CDR1 and CDR2 sequences are MNHNS and SASEGT. J was trimmed by 7 bases and V by 6 bases; bases with no gene match: 5. The length of the CDR3 is 13 residues. The CDR3 loop reads CASSQGARQPQHF. CDR3 bases: TGTGCCAGCAGCCAGGGGGCTCGACAGCCCCAGCATTTT.

This clonotype showed up many times. This chain uses TRBV5-1 with TRBJ1-6; perhaps TRBD1 as D (6 bases). The germline gives CDR1 SGHRS, CDR2 YFSETQ. V gave up 5 bases and J gave up 10 bases, with 19 bases separating them. The length of the CDR3 is 15 residues. CDR3 nucleotides: TGCGCCAGCAGTCCACGGGACACTGGAGGGTCACCCCTCCACTTT. It is translated as CASSPRDTGGSPLHF.

This clonotype was observed at least ten times. The gene calls are TRBV5-1 and TRBJ1-6, with a possible D match to TRBD1 (5 bases). The CDR3 length is 15 residues. V lost 3 bases and J 7 bases, leaving 14 bases between the germline ends. CDR1 SGHRS and CDR2 YFSETQ come from the germline V gene. This CDR3 reads CASSSQGSLNSPLHF. Here the CDR3 DNA reads TGCGCCAGCAGCTCCCAGGGATCTTTGAATTCACCCCTCCACTTT.

There are many counts of this clonotype. The rearrangement links TRBV12-3 or TRBV12-4 to TRBJ1-5, with TRBD1 as a possible D gene (6 bases). With 3 bases removed from V and 1 base from J, the gap between germline ends came to 7 bases. The CDR3 covers 14 residues. For the CDR3, the DNA is TGTGCCAGCAGTTTCGGGACAAGCAATCAGCCCCAGCATTTT. This codes for CASSFGTSNQPQHF.

At least ten counts were recorded for this clonotype. J is TRBJ2-7 and V is TRBV10-3, with D tentatively TRBD1 (5 bases). CDR1 ENHRY and CDR2 SYGVKD come from the germline V gene. The CDR3 is 12 residues long. Deletions cut 6 bases from V and 2 bases from J, with 8 bases between. CDR3 nucleotide sequence: TGTGCCATCAGGGACACTACCTACGAGCAGTACTTC. This encodes CAIRDTTYEQYF.

The chain joins TRBV2 to TRBJ2-1; 8 positions agree with TRBD2. Germline assignment: CDR1 SNHLY and CDR2 FYNNEI. The CDR3 length is 14 residues. V lost 11 bases and J lost 3; bases outside the gene matches: 9. The CDR3 DNA follows: TGTGCCGTCCTCGGGACTAGGGTCTACAATGAGCAGTTCTTC. Its translation is CAVLGTRVYNEQFF.